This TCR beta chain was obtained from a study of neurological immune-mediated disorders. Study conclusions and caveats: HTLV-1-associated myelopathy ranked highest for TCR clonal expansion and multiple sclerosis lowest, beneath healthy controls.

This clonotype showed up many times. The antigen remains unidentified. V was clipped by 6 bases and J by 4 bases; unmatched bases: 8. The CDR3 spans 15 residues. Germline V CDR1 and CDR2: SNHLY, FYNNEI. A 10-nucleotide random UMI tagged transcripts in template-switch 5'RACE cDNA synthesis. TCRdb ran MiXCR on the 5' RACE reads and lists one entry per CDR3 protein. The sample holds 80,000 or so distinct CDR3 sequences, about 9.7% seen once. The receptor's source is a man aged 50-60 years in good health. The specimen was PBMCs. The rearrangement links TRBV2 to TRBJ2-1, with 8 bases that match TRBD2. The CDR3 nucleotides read TGTGCCAGCAGCCTGCTGTTAGCGGGGTACAATGAGCAGTTCTTC. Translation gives CASSLLLAGYNEQFF.